This T cell receptor beta chain originates from a study of T cell changes during pregnancy in multiple sclerosis. Trimming left V 6 bases short and J 5 bases short, with 22 bases between. This CDR3 contains 17 residues. In germline, CDR1 is MNHEY, CDR2 SMNVEV (reference sequence). The repertoire was sequenced with immunoSEQ multiplex PCR; TCRdb's copy has only in-frame clones and lacks some. Of tens of thousands of clones listed, 94% were seen once; the top ten hold more than 1.5%. This clonotype was sampled from a female donor in good health, enrolled as a control in a pregnancy study. Material: peripheral blood, obtained after pregnancy. The chain is built from TRBV27 and TRBJ2-2; possible D gene TRBD2, 5 bases. The CDR3 bases are TGTGCCAGCAGGAAACTAGTGATCCACAGAGAGACCGGGGAGCTGTTTTTT. This sequence encodes CASRKLVIHRETGELFF.